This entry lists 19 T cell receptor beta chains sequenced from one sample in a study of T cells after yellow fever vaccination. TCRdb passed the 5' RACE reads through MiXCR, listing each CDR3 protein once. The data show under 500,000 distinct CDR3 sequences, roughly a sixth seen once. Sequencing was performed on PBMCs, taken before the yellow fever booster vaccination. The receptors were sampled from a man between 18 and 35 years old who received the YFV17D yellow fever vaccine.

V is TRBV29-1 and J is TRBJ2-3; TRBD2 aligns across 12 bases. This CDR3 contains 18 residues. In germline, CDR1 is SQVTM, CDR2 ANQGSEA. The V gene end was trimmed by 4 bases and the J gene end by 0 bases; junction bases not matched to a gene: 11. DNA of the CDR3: TGCAGCGTTGTGACTAGCGGGGGCCCACCAACTAGCACAGATACGCAGTATTTT. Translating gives CSVVTSGGPPTSTDTQYF.

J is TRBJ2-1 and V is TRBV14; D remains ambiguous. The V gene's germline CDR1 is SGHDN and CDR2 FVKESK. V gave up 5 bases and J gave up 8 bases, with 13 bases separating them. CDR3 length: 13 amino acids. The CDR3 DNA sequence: TGTGCCAGCAGCACTGTCTGGCCCGATGAGCAGTTCTTC. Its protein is CASSTVWPDEQFF.

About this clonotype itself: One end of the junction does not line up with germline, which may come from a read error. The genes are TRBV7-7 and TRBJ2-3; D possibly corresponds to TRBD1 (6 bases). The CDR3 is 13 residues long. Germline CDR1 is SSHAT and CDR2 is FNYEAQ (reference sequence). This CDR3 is CASSLQGLDTQYF. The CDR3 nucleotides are TGTGCTAGCAGCTTACAGGGTCTGGATACGCAGTATTTT.

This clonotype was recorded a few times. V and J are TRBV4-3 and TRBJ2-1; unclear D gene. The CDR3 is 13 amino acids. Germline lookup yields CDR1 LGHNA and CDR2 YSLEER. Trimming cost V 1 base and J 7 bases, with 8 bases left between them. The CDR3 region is CASSQVGENEQFF. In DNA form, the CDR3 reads TGCGCCAGCAGCCAAGTTGGCGAAAATGAGCAGTTCTTC.

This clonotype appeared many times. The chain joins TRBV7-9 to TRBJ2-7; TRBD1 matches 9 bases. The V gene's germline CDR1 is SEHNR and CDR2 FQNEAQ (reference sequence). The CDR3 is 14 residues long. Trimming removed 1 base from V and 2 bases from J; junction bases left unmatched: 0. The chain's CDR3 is CASSLGTGAYEQYF. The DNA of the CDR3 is TGTGCCAGCAGCTTAGGGACAGGGGCCTACGAGCAGTACTTC.

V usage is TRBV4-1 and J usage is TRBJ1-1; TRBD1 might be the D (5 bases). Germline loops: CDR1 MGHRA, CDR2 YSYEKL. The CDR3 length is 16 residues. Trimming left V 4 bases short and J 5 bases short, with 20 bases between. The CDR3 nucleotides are TGCGCCAGCAGCCCGGGACCCCTCGATCTAAATACTGAAGCTTTCTTT. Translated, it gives CASSPGPLDLNTEAFF.

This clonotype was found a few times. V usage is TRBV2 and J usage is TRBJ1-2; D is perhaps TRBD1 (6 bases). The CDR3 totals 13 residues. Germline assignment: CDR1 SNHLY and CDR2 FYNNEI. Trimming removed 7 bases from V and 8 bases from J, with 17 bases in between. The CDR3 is CASNLQGIGGYTF. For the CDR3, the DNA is TGTGCCAGCAATTTACAGGGAATAGGAGGCTACACCTTC.

The CDR3 region is CASSELLAGEENTGELFF. The DNA of the CDR3 is TGTGCCAGCAGTGAGCTACTAGCGGGGGAGGAAAACACCGGGGAGCTGTTTTTT. V is TRBV2 and J is TRBJ2-2; TRBD2 matches 11 bases. Germline-derived CDR1 and CDR2 are SNHLY and FYNNEI. Trimming took 3 bases from V and 2 from J; bases not matched to a gene: 8. The CDR3 covers 18 residues.

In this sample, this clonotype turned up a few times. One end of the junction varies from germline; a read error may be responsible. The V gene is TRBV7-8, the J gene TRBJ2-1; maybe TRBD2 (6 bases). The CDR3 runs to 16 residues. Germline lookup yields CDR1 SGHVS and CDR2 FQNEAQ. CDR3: CASSLVGGVGYNKQFF. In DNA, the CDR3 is TGTGCCAGCAGCTTAGTCGGGGGAGTGGGGTACAATAAGCAGTTCTTC.

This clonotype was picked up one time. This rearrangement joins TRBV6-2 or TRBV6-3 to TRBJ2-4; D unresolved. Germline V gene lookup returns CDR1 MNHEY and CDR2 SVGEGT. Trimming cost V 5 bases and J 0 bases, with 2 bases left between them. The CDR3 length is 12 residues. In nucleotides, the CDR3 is TGTGCCAGCAGTCTAGCCAAAAACATTCAGTACTTC. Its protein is CASSLAKNIQYF.

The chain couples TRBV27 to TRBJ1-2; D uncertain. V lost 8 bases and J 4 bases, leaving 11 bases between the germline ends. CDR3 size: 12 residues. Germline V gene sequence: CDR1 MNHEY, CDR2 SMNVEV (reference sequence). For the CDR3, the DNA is TGTGCCAGCTTCATTAGAGGCTATGGCTACACCTTC. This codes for CASFIRGYGYTF.

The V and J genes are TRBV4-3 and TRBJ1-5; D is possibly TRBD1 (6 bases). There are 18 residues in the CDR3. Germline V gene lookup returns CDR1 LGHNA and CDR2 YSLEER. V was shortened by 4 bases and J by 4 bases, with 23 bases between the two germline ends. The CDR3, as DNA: TGCGCCAGCAGCCCCTATTGGACAGACGGTGCTGGGAATCAGCCCCAGCATTTT. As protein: CASSPYWTDGAGNQPQHF.

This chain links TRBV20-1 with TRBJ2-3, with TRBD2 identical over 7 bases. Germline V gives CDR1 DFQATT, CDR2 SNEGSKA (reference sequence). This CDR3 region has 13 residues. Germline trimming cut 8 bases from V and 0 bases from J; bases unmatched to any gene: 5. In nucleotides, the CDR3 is TGCAGTCCTCGACTAGCAAGCACAGATACGCAGTATTTT. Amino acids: CSPRLASTDTQYF.

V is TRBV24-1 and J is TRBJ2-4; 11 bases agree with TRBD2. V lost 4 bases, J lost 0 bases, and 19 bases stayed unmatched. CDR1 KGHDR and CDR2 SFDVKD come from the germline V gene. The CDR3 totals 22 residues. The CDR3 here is CATSDPDSGLAGVELAKNIQYF. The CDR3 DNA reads TGTGCCACCAGTGACCCCGACTCTGGACTAGCGGGCGTCGAGTTAGCCAAAAACATTCAGTACTTC.

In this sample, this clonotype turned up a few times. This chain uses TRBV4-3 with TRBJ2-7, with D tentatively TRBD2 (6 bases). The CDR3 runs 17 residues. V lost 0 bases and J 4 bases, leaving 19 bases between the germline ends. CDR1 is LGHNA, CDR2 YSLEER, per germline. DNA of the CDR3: TGCGCCAGCAGCCAAGAAAGGGGATCCGGGGGAATTTACGAGCAGTACTTC. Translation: CASSQERGSGGIYEQYF.

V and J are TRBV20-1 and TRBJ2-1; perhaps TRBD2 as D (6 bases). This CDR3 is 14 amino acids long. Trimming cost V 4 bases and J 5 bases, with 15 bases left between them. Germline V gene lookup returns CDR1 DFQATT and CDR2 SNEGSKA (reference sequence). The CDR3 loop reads CSATPAGRHNEQFF. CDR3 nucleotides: TGCAGTGCTACCCCAGCGGGTCGCCACAATGAGCAGTTCTTC.

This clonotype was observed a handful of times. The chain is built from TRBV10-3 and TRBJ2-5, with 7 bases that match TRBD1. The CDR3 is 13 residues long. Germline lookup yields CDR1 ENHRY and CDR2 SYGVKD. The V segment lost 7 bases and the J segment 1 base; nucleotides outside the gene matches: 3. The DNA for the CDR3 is TGTGCCATCAAGGGGGCAGGCCAAGAGACCCAGTACTTC. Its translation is CAIKGAGQETQYF.

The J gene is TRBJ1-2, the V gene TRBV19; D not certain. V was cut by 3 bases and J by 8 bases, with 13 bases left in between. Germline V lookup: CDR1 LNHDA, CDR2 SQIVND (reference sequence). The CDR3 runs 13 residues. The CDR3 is CASSISERMGYTF. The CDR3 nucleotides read TGTGCCAGTAGTATTTCGGAGAGGATGGGCTACACCTTC.

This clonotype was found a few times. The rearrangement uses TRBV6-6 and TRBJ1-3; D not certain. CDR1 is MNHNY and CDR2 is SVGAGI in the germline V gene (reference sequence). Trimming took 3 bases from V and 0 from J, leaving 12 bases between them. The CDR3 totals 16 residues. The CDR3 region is CASSYVAGASGNTIYF. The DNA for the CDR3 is TGTGCCAGCAGTTATGTGGCAGGCGCCTCTGGAAACACCATATATTTT.